This T cell receptor (beta chain) was identified in a study of cytomegalovirus exposure and HLA in healthy donors. Study-level results: Cytomegalovirus association was listed for about 150 TCR beta chains. Later analysis associated a missense DCLRE1C variant with TCR beta V- and J-gene trimming. Across donors, most TCRs were seen rarely, yet some public ones were widespread. In vitro data verified a few CMV-associated chains as specific for CMV antigens.

PCR primers comprised 60 Vbeta and 13 Jbeta primers. Assay: immunoSEQ multiplex PCR; the TCRdb copy retains only in-frame clones and omits some. The sample contains fewer than 250,000 clones, 75% to 80% of which appear only once. Turning to this clone: Antigen unknown.

V was shortened by 2 bases and J by 2 bases, with 20 bases between the two germline ends. Germline loops: CDR1 SGHVS, CDR2 FNYEAQ. The CDR3 length is 18 residues. This TCR was sampled from a woman under 40 in good health and CMV-seropositive. Sequences were obtained from PBMCs. The rearrangement joins TRBV7-6 to TRBJ2-3, with D possibly being TRBD1 (6 bases). The CDR3 region has the DNA TGTGCCAGCAGCTTATTACCCTCCGGGACACGAGCCACAGATACGCAGTATTTT. Amino acid sequence: CASSLLPSGTRATDTQYF.